The T cell receptor (beta chain) described here comes from a study of a mutant IDH1 vaccine in newly diagnosed glioma. Study as a whole: The initiation of vaccination occurred 4-6 weeks after radiotherapy alone, or with temozolomide cycles. Radiotherapy, temozolomide, or both had been given previously, and both were given to most.

Points from the study as a whole: Any relationship between pseudoprogression and changes in top peripheral T cell clonotypes seemed absent.

Note on this clone: Its target is unknown.

The CDR3 consists of 16 residues. The V gene's germline CDR1 is SGHRS and CDR2 YFSETQ. V was clipped by 0 bases and J by 5 bases; unmatched bases: 10. Indicated time point: week 23, last vaccination. Doses consisted of 300 ug of mutant IDH1 20-mer peptide each, paired with topical imiquimod. Tumors from donors were new WHO grade 3 or 4 IDH1-mutant astrocytomas with ATRX loss. Data came from immunoSEQ multiplex PCR; TCRdb stores just in-frame clones and leaves some out. The data hold approximately 67,000 clones, with 75% to 90% observed a single time. The chain joins TRBV5-1 to TRBJ1-1, with 7 bases fitting TRBD1. The TCR comes from a man aged 18 to 29 with glioma. This sample comprised PBMCs, obtained from a glioma patient whose treatment included an IDH1 peptide vaccine. The CDR3 DNA sequence: TGCGCCAGCAGCTTGGTCAGGGGGAGGTCCGTTACTGAAGCTTTCTTT. Its protein product is CASSLVRGRSVTEAFF.